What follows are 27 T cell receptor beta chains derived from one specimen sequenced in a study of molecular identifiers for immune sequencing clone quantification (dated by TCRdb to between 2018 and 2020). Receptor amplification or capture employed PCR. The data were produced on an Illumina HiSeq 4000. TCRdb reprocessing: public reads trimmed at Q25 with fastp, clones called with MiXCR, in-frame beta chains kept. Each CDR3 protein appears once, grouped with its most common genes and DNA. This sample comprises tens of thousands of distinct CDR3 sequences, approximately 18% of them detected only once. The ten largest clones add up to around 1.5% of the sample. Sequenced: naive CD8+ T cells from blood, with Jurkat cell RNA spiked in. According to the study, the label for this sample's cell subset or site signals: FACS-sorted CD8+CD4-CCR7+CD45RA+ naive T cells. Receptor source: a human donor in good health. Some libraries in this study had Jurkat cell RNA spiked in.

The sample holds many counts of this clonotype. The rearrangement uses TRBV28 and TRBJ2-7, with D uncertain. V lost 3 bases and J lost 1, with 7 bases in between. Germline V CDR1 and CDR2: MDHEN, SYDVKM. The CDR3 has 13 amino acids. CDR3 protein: CASSLGVSYEQYF. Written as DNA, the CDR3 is TGTGCCAGCAGTTTGGGCGTGTCCTACGAGCAGTACTTC.

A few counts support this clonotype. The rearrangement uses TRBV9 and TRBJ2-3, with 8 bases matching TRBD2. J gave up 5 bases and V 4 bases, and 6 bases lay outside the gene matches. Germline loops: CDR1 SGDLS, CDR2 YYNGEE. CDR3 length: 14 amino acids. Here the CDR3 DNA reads TGTGCCAGCAGCATTAGCGGGATTGGAGATACGCAGTATTTT. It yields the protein CASSISGIGDTQYF.

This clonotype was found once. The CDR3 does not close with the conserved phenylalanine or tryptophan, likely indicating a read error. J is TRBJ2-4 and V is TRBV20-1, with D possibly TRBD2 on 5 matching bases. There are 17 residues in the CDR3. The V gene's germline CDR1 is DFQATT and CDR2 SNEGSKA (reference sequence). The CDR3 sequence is CSATPYGPDLARNIQYL. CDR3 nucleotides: TGCAGTGCTACCCCATACGGACCGGACTTAGCCAGAAACATTCAGTACCTC.

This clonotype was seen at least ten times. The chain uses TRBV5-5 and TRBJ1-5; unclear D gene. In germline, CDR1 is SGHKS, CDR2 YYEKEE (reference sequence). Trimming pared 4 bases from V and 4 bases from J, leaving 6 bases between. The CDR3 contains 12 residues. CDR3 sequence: CASSDGNQPQHF. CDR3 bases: TGTGCCAGCAGCGATGGGAATCAGCCCCAGCATTTT.

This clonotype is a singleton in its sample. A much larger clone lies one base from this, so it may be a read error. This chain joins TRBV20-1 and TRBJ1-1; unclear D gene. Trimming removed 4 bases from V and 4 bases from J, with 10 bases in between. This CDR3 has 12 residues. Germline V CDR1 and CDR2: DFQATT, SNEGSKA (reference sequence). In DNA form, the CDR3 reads TGCAGTGCTACCCCCTCCAGCACTGAAGCTTTCTTT. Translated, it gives CSATPSSTEAFF.

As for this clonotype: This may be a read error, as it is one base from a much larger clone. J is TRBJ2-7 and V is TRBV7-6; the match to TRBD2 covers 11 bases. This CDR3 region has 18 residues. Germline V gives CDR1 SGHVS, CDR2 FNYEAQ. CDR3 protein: CTSSERNSGLAVAYEQYF. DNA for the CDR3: TGTACCAGCAGCGAACGTAACTCGGGACTAGCGGTCGCCTACGAGCAGTACTTC.

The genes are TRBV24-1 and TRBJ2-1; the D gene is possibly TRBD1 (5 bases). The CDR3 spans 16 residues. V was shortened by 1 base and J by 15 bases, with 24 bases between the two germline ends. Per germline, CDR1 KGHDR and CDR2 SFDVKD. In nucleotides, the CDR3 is TGTGCCACCAGTGATTTCAGGGCCGCTCTCTACAATGGGCGGTTCTTC. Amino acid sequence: CATSDFRAALYNGRFF.

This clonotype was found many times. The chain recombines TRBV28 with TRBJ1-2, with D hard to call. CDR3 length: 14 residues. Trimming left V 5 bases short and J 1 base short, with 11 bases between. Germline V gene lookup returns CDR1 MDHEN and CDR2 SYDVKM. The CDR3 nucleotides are TGTGCCAGCAGTCCCTTTGGGGATAACTATGGCTACACCTTC. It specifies CASSPFGDNYGYTF.

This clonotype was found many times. CDR3 bases: TGTGCCAGCAGCTTAGATCCCGCCAGGAGCTCCTATAATTCACCCCTCCACTTT. As protein: CASSLDPARSSYNSPLHF. The chain is built from TRBV7-9 and TRBJ1-6; no clear D gene. Per germline, CDR1 SEHNR and CDR2 FQNEAQ (reference sequence). CDR3 length: 18 residues. Trimming shortened V by 1 base and J by 0 bases, and 13 bases separated the two germline ends.

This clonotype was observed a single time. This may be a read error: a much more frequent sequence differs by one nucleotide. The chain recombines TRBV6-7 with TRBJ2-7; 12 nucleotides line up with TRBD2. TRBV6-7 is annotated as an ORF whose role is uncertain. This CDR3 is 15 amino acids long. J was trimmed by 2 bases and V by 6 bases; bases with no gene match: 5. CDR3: CASSGTSGPAYEQYF. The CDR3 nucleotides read TGTGCCAGCAGCGGGACTAGCGGGCCGGCCTACGAGCAGTACTTC.

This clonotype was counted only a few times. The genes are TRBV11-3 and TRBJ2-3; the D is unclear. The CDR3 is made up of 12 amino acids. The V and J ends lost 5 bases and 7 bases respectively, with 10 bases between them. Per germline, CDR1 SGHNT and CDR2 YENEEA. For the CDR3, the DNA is TGTGCCAGCAGCCTTGGGCCATATACGCAGTATTTT. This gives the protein CASSLGPYTQYF.

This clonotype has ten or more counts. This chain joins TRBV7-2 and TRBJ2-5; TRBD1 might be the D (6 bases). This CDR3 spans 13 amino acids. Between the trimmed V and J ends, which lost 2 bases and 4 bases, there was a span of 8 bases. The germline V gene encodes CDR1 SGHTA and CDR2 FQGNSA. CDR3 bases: TGTGCCAGCAGCTTATGGGGGCCAGAGACCCAGTACTTC. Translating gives CASSLWGPETQYF.

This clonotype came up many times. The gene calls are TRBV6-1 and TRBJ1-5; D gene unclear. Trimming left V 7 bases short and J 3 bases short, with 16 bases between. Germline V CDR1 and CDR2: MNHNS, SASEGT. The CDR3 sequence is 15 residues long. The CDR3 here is CASTSLEYINQPQHF. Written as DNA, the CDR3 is TGTGCCAGCACCTCCCTGGAATACATCAATCAGCCCCAGCATTTT.

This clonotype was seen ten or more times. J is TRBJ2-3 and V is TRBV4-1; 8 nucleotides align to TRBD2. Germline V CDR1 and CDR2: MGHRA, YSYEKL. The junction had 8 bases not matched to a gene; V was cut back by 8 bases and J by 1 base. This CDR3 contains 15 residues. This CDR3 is CASSSGGLGTDTQYF. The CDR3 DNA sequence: TGCGCCAGCTCATCGGGGGGGCTGGGCACAGATACGCAGTATTTT.

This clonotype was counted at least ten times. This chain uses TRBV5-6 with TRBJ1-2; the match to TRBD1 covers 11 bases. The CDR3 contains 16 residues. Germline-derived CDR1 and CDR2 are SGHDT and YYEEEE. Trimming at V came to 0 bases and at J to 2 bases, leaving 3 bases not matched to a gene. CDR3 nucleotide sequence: TGTGCCAGCAGCTTGGGTCGGACAGGGGGCAACTATGGCTACACCTTC. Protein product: CASSLGRTGGNYGYTF. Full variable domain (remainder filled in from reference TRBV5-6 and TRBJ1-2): DAGVTQSPTHLIKTRGQQVTLRCSPKSGHDTVSWYQQALGQGPQFIFQYYEEEERQRGNFPDRFSGHQFPNYSSELNVNALLLGDSALYLCASSLGRTGGNYGYTFGSGTRLTVV.

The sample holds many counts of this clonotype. The CDR3 region has the DNA TGCAGCGTCGAAAACAGGGGGCAGGAGCCCCAGCATTTT. It yields the protein CSVENRGQEPQHF. The chain couples TRBV29-1 to TRBJ1-5; 9 bases are shared with TRBD1. Germline CDR1 and CDR2: SQVTM and ANQGSEA. Germline trimming cut 6 bases from V and 8 bases from J; bases unmatched to any gene: 8. The CDR3 has 13 amino acids.

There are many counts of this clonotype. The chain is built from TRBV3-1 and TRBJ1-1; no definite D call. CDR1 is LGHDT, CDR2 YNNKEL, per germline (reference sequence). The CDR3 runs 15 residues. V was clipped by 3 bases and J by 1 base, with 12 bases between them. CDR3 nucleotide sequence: TGTGCCAGCAGCCAGGAGGTCACGGGGAACACTGAAGCTTTCTTT. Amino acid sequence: CASSQEVTGNTEAFF. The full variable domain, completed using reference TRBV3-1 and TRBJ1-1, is DTAVSQTPKYLVTQMGNDKSIKCEQNLGHDTMYWYKQDSKKFLKIMFSYNNKELIINETVPNRFSPKSPDKAHLNLHINSLELGDSAVYFCASSQEVTGNTEAFFGQGTRLTVV.

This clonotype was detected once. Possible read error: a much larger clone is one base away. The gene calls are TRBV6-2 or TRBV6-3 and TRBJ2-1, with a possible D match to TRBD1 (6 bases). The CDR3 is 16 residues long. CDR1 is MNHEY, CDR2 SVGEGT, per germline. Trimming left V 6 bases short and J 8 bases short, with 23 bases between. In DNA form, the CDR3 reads TGTGCCAGCAGCGATAACAGGGCGAATGCTTACGATGAGCAGTTCTTC. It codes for CASSDNRANAYDEQFF.

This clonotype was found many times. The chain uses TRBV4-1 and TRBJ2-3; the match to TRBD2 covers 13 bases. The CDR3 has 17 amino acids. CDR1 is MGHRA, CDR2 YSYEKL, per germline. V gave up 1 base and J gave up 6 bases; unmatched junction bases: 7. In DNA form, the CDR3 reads TGCGCCAGCAGCCAAGGGACTAGCGGGAGACCACTGGATACGCAGTATTTT. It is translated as CASSQGTSGRPLDTQYF.

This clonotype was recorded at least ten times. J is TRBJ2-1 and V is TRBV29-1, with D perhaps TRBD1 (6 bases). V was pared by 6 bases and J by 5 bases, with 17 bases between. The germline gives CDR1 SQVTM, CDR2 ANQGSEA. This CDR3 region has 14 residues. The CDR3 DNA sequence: TGCAGCGTCCCCCTCAGGGGAGTTCACAATGAGCAGTTCTTC. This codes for CSVPLRGVHNEQFF.

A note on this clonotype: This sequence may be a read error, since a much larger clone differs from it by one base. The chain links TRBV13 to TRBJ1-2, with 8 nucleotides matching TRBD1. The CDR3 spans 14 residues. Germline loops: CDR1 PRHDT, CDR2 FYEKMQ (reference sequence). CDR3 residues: CASRSTGAPVSYAF. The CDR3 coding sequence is TGTGCCAGCAGATCGACAGGGGCCCCGGTCAGCTACGCCTTC.

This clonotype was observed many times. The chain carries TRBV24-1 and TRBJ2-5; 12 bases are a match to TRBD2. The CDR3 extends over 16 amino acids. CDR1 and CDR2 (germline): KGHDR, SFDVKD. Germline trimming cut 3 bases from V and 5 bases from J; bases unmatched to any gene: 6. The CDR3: CATSDTTSGRVETQYF. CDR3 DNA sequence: TGTGCCACCAGTGATACGACTAGCGGGAGAGTGGAGACCCAGTACTTC.

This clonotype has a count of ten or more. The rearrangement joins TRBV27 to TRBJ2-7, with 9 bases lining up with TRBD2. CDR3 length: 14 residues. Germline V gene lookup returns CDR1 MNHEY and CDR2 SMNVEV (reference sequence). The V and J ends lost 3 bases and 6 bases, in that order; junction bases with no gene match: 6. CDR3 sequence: CASSFAGGPIEQYF. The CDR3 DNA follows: TGTGCCAGCAGTTTTGCGGGAGGGCCTATCGAGCAGTACTTC.

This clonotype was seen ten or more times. The CDR3 reads CASSDFMSFQETQYF. The DNA for the CDR3 is TGTGCCAGCAGTGACTTTATGAGTTTCCAAGAGACCCAGTACTTC. This chain connects TRBV6-1 to TRBJ2-5; D remains ambiguous. V lost 3 bases to trimming and J lost 1 base, with 12 bases between them. Germline CDR1 MNHNS, CDR2 SASEGT. This CDR3 is built from 15 residues.

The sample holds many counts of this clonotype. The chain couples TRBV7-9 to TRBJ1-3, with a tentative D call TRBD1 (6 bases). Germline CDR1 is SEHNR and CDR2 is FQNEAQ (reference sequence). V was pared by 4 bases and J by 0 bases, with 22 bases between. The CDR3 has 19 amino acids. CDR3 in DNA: TGTGCCAGCAGCTCCTACGCGGGGGGCTACCTTCTCTCTGGAAACACCATATATTTT. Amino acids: CASSSYAGGYLLSGNTIYF.

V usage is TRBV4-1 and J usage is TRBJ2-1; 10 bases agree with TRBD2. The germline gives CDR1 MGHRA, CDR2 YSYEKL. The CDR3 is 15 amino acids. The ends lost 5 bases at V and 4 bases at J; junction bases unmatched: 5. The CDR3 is CASSSLAGLYNEQFF. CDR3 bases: TGCGCCAGCAGCTCACTAGCGGGATTATACAATGAGCAGTTCTTC.

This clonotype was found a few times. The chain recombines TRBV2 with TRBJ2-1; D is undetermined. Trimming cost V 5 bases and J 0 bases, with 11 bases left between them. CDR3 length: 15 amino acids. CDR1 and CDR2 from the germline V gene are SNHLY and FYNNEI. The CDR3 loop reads CASSPRLLSYNEQFF. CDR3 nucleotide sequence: TGTGCCAGCAGTCCGAGGCTCCTCTCCTACAATGAGCAGTTCTTC.